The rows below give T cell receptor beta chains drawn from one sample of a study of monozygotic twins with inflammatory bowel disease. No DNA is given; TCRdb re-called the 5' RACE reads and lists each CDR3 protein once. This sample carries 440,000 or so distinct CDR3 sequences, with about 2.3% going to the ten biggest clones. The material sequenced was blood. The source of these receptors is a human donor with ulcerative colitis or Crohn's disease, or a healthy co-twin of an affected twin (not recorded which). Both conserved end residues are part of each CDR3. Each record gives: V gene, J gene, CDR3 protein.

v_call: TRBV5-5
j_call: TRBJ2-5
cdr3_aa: CASRSGTAQETQYF

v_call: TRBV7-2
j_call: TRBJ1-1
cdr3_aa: CASSLGDVSTEAFF

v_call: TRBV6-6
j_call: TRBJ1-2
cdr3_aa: CASSYPQGGYTF

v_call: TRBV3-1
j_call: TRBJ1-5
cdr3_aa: CASSQGNSNNQPQHF

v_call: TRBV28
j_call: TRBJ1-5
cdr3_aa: CATLQGARRPQHF

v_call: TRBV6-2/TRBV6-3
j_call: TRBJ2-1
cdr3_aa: CASSPRTSGRINEQFF

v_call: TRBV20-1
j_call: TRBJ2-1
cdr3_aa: CSASLLAGGYGEQFF

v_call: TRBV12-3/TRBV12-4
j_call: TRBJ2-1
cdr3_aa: CASSFSGGPNEQFF

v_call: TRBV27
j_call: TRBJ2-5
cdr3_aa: CASSFVGSETQYF

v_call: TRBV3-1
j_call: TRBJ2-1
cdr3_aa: CASSQSVVVGHNEQFF

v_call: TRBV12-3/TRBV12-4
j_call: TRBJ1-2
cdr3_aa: CASSLFYGIDPNYGYTF

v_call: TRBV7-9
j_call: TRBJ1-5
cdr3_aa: CASSLGSSRNQPQHF

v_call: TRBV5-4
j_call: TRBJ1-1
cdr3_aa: CASSMGGFGTEAFF

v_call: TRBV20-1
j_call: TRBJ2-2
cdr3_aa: CSATRTGDTGELFF

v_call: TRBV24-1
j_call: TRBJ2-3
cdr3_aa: CATSDSGGGTDTQYF